These 28 T cell receptor beta chains were all obtained from the same sample, sequenced in a study of regulatory T cells in long-lasting Graves disease. Arm-PCR of CDR3 regions and iRepertoire HTBI primers were used to build TCR beta libraries. TCRdb reanalysed the multiplex PCR reads using MiXCR and keeps one entry per CDR3 protein. The sample consists of about 290,000 distinct CDR3 sequences, 22% of them appearing once. Time point indicated: persistent/refractory GD, antithyroid drugs over 5 years with positive TRAb. RNA from PBMCs was the source of the TCR library. Sequenced here: peripheral blood mononuclear cells (PBMCs), sampled when the disease was refractory, from a patient treated with antithyroid drugs. These receptors were collected from a female donor with Graves disease.

This chain links TRBV30 with TRBJ1-5; no definite D call. The V and J ends lost 0 bases and 6 bases respectively, with 9 bases between them. The CDR3 runs to 13 residues. Germline-derived CDR1 and CDR2 are GTSNPN and SVGIG (reference sequence). The CDR3 DNA reads as TGTGCCTGGAGTGTTCTGGGCTCTCAGCCCCAGCATTTT. Translating gives CAWSVLGSQPQHF.

This rearrangement joins TRBV6-9 to TRBJ2-3; D may be TRBD2 (5 bases). Trimming pared 2 bases from V and 4 bases from J, leaving 7 bases between. The CDR3 contains 13 residues. Germline V CDR1 and CDR2: MNHGY, SVAAGI. The CDR3 sequence is CASSYDYSDTQYF. CDR3 in DNA: TGTGCCAGCAGTTATGACTATTCAGATACGCAGTATTTT.

There are a few counts of this clonotype. V is TRBV29-1 and J is TRBJ2-4; D is possibly TRBD1 (5 bases). The CDR3 loop spans 14 amino acids. Per the germline V gene, CDR1 is SQVTM and CDR2 is ANQGSEA. Between the trimmed V and J ends, which lost 0 bases and 6 bases, there was a span of 12 bases. In DNA form, the CDR3 reads TGCAGCGTTGAAGAGGAAGGGGTACTAAACATTCAGTACTTC. Its translation: CSVEEEGVLNIQYF.

V is TRBV9 and J is TRBJ2-1; D is possibly TRBD2 (5 bases). The V end was cut by 0 bases, the J end by 6 bases, with 13 bases between. Germline V gene lookup returns CDR1 SGDLS and CDR2 YYNGEE. The CDR3 length is 15 residues. DNA for the CDR3: TGTGCCAGCAGCGTAGGGAGTTCTAGCAGCAATGAGCAGTTCTTC. It is translated as CASSVGSSSSNEQFF.

The chain uses TRBV9 and TRBJ1-2, with 9 bases lining up with TRBD1. The germline CDR1 and CDR2 sequences are SGDLS and YYNGEE. This CDR3 is built from 13 residues. V shed 3 bases, J shed 8 bases, and the junction held 5 bases outside the gene matches. For the CDR3, the DNA is TGTGCCAGCAGCGGGCTGACAGGGGGAGGCTACACCTTC. Protein product: CASSGLTGGGYTF.

In this sample, this clonotype turned up many times. The chain is built from TRBV12-3 or TRBV12-4 and TRBJ1-5; D possibly corresponds to TRBD1 (5 bases). The CDR3 runs 13 residues. V lost 6 bases and J 7 bases, leaving 13 bases between the germline ends. The CDR3 spells CASRLEGRQPQHF. In nucleotides, the CDR3 is TGTGCCAGCAGACTCGAGGGGAGGCAGCCCCAGCATTTT.

The chain carries TRBV7-9 and TRBJ1-2; D perhaps matches TRBD1 (5 bases). V lost 5 bases, J lost 2 bases, and 21 bases lay in between. This CDR3 spans 17 amino acids. Germline V gene sequence: CDR1 SEHNR, CDR2 FQNEAQ (reference sequence). The CDR3 reads CASSPQLILRDNYGYTF. As DNA, the CDR3 is TGTGCCAGCAGCCCCCAGCTTATACTACGGGACAACTATGGCTACACCTTC.

The chain links TRBV7-2 to TRBJ2-5; D is tentatively TRBD1 or TRBD2 (5 bases each). The J call may be wrong; the DNA end is better matched by TRBJ2-1. Germline loops: CDR1 SGHTA, CDR2 FQGNSA. The CDR3 runs to 15 residues. CDR3 DNA: TGTGCCAGCAGCTACCGGTCTGGGGACCACAATGAGCAGTTCTTC. Translation: CASSYRSGDHNEQFF.

This clonotype was observed many times. This rearrangement joins TRBV28 to TRBJ1-5; 12 bases line up with TRBD1. This CDR3 contains 17 residues. Germline V CDR1 and CDR2: MDHEN, SYDVKM. The ends lost 10 bases at V and 1 base at J; junction bases unmatched: 11. The DNA of the CDR3 is TGTGCCATCCACACCGGGACAGGGGGCGCGAGCAATCAGCCCCAGCATTTT. Encoded protein: CAIHTGTGGASNQPQHF.

The chain carries TRBV20-1 and TRBJ2-7, with a possible D match to TRBD1 (6 bases). The CDR3 loop spans 13 amino acids. Trimming stripped 5 bases from V and 1 base from J, with 12 bases between. CDR1 and CDR2 (germline): DFQATT, SNEGSKA (reference sequence). In nucleotides, the CDR3 is TGCAGTGCTTCAGGGGATGGGTCCTACGAGCAGTACTTC. Its translation is CSASGDGSYEQYF.

This clonotype was found many times. The rearrangement links TRBV2 to TRBJ2-5; 10 bases line up with TRBD2. The V segment lost 1 base and the J segment 4 bases; nucleotides outside the gene matches: 6. The CDR3 has 16 residues. Germline V gives CDR1 SNHLY, CDR2 FYNNEI. CDR3 protein: CASSEGAGGEVETQYF. The CDR3, as DNA: TGTGCCAGCAGTGAAGGAGCGGGAGGGGAGGTAGAGACCCAGTACTTC.

V and J are TRBV10-3 and TRBJ2-1, with a tentative D call TRBD2 (6 bases). This CDR3 region has 14 residues. Germline V gives CDR1 ENHRY, CDR2 SYGVKD. CDR3 bases: TGTGCGGGGGGTGGAGGGAGCTCCTACAATGAGCAGTTCTTC. Protein sequence: CAGGGGSSYNEQFF.

This clonotype was seen repeatedly, ten times or more. This rearrangement joins TRBV20-1 to TRBJ1-1; 11 bases fit TRBD1. There are 16 residues in the CDR3. Trimming cost V 0 bases and J 1 base; bases outside gene matches: 4. The germline V gene encodes CDR1 DFQATT and CDR2 SNEGSKA (reference sequence). CDR3 amino acids: CSARDWDRGSNTEAFF. CDR3 bases: TGCAGTGCTAGAGATTGGGACAGGGGGTCGAACACTGAAGCTTTCTTT.

The chain uses TRBV20-1 and TRBJ2-1; TRBD2 matches 10 bases. The CDR3 contains 14 residues. The V gene end was trimmed by 4 bases and the J gene end by 8 bases; junction bases not matched to a gene: 8. Germline CDR1 is DFQATT and CDR2 is SNEGSKA (reference sequence). The CDR3 DNA reads as TGCAGTGCTAACCTAGCGGGAGTTCTCCATGAGCAGTTCTTC. Translation: CSANLAGVLHEQFF.

Many counts were recorded for this clonotype. CDR3 amino acids: CASSPLDSSSPLHF. DNA for the CDR3: TGTGCCAGCAGTCCGCTGGACAGTTCTTCACCCCTCCACTTT. The chain employs TRBV12-3 or TRBV12-4 and TRBJ1-6; tentatively, D is TRBD1 (6 bases). The V gene lost 5 bases and the J gene lost 9 bases, with 14 bases spanning the gap. This CDR3 has 14 amino acids.

This clonotype was counted at least ten times. The chain couples TRBV5-1 to TRBJ1-2; no clear D gene. Germline CDR1 reads SGHRS; CDR2 reads YFSETQ. The CDR3 extends over 14 amino acids. Trimming left V 4 bases short and J 5 bases short, with 15 bases between. The DNA for the CDR3 is TGCGCCAGCAGCCCCCTCATGTCGGGGTATGGCTACACCTTC. Translating it yields CASSPLMSGYGYTF.

This clonotype was observed a few times. V is TRBV2 and J is TRBJ2-5; 7 bases are a match to TRBD1. The CDR3 is 14 amino acids. Unmatched junction bases numbered 6, after V lost 7 bases and J lost 1 base. CDR1 and CDR2 from the germline V gene are SNHLY and FYNNEI. CDR3: CASKGAWPQETQYF. CDR3 sequence (DNA): TGTGCCAGCAAGGGGGCCTGGCCCCAAGAGACCCAGTACTTC.

This clonotype showed up many times. This chain links TRBV15 with TRBJ2-5, with a possible D match to TRBD2 (5 bases). Deletions cut 6 bases from V and 2 bases from J, with 10 bases between. Germline CDR1 LNHNV, CDR2 YYDKDF (reference sequence). CDR3 size: 13 residues. CDR3: CATSLTGQETQYF. Here the CDR3 DNA reads TGTGCCACCAGTCTGACGGGGCAAGAGACCCAGTACTTC.

V is TRBV19 and J is TRBJ1-1; D possibly corresponds to TRBD1 (5 bases). The germline V gene has CDR1 LNHDA and CDR2 SQIVND (reference sequence). Trimming shortened V by 1 base and J by 8 bases, and 17 bases separated the two germline ends. The CDR3 extends over 15 amino acids. DNA for the CDR3: TGTGCCAGTAGTATAGGGAACCCAGGGTCAGGCGAAGCTTTCTTT. Its translation: CASSIGNPGSGEAFF.

A word on this clonotype: This sequence may be a read error, since a much larger clone differs from it by one base. This likely comes from a read error, as the CDR3 has no conserved phenylalanine or tryptophan at its end. J is TRBJ1-5 and V is TRBV2; D remains ambiguous. The germline V gene encodes CDR1 SNHLY and CDR2 FYNNEI. Deletions cut 2 bases from V and 1 base from J, with 6 bases between. This CDR3 region has 14 residues. The CDR3, as DNA: TGTGCCAGCAGTGAATCGGACAGCAATCAGCCCCAGCATCTT. Protein product: CASSESDSNQPQHL.

This clonotype was picked up many times. This chain joins TRBV6-1 and TRBJ2-7, with TRBD1 as a possible D gene (5 bases). In germline, CDR1 is MNHNS, CDR2 SASEGT. The CDR3 spans 16 residues. V lost 5 bases and J 1 base, leaving 18 bases between the germline ends. This chain's CDR3 is CASSPEQAAISYEQYF. In DNA form, the CDR3 reads TGTGCCAGCAGTCCTGAACAGGCGGCTATATCCTACGAGCAGTACTTC.

In this sample, this clonotype turned up a few times. This chain connects TRBV14 to TRBJ1-6, with D perhaps matching TRBD1 (5 bases). Trimming pared 4 bases from V and 6 bases from J, leaving 16 bases between. Germline V gene data show CDR1 as SGHDN and CDR2 as FVKESK. This CDR3 spans 16 amino acids. CDR3 sequence (DNA): TGTGCCAGCAGCCGGGACCTAGGGCGGACTAATTCACCCCTCCACTTT. Its protein is CASSRDLGRTNSPLHF.

Notes on this clonotype: A much more abundant neighbour one base away suggests this may be a read error. V usage is TRBV6-1 and J usage is TRBJ2-7, with D perhaps matching TRBD2 (7 bases). V dropped 7 bases and J dropped 2 bases, with 15 bases sitting between them. The CDR3 runs to 14 residues. The germline V gene encodes CDR1 MNHNS and CDR2 SASEGT. For the CDR3, the DNA is TGTGCCAGCAATCGGGGGGCTACAACCTACGAGCAGTACTTC. Translating gives CASNRGATTYEQYF.

V usage is TRBV6-2 or TRBV6-3 and J usage is TRBJ1-1, with D maybe TRBD1 (6 bases). This CDR3 is 15 amino acids long. Germline lookup yields CDR1 MNHEY and CDR2 SVGEGT. V was trimmed by 0 bases and J by 5 bases, leaving 13 bases between them. Here the CDR3 reads CASSYSTGGLTEAFF. In nucleotides, the CDR3 is TGTGCCAGCAGTTACTCGACGGGGGGGCTTACTGAAGCTTTCTTT.

This clonotype was detected only a few times. The V and J genes are TRBV29-1 and TRBJ2-7; the match to TRBD1 covers 11 bases. Germline V gene lookup returns CDR1 SQVTM and CDR2 ANQGSEA. The CDR3 totals 16 residues. V lost 6 bases, J lost 6 bases, and 16 bases stayed unmatched. The chain's CDR3 is CSVDNYPGQGGSEQYF. CDR3 nucleotide sequence: TGCAGCGTCGATAACTACCCGGGACAGGGGGGATCCGAGCAGTACTTC.

CDR3 sequence reads: CASSTGQGGDEQFF. In DNA, the CDR3 is TGTGCCAGCAGTACCGGACAGGGCGGGGATGAGCAGTTCTTC. The V call is TRBV2, the J call TRBJ2-1; 8 nucleotides match TRBD1. Germline V gene data show CDR1 as SNHLY and CDR2 as FYNNEI. This CDR3 is 14 amino acids long. V lost 5 bases, J lost 8 bases, and 8 bases stayed unmatched. The full variable domain, in which reference TRBV2 and TRBJ2-1 provide the parts outside the CDR3, is EPEVTQTPSHQVTQMGQEVILRCVPISNHLYFYWYRQILGQKVEFLVSFYNNEISEKSEIFDDQFSVERPDGSNFTLKIRSTKLEDSAMYFCASSTGQGGDEQFFGPGTRLTVL.

In nucleotides, the CDR3 is TGTGCCAGCTACTTAGACAGGGGTGCGGGGTTCAACTATGGCTACACCTTC. It codes for CASYLDRGAGFNYGYTF. The chain has TRBV28 and TRBJ1-2, with 8 bases that match TRBD1. Per germline, CDR1 MDHEN and CDR2 SYDVKM. Trimming removed 8 bases from V and 2 bases from J; junction bases left unmatched: 16. This CDR3 has 17 residues.

At least ten counts were recorded for this clonotype. The chain joins TRBV7-9 to TRBJ1-5, with 7 bases matching TRBD1. This CDR3 has 14 residues. V lost 3 bases and J lost 7; bases outside the gene matches: 6. CDR1 is SEHNR and CDR2 is FQNEAQ in the germline V gene (reference sequence). The CDR3 sequence: CASSLSTGEQPQHF. Here the CDR3 DNA reads TGTGCCAGCAGCTTGTCAACAGGGGAACAGCCCCAGCATTTT.